Described below is a single T cell receptor (beta chain) sequence and its context. This CDR3 comprises 15 residues. The ends were cut back, 3 bases at V and 5 bases at J, with 16 bases in the middle. The germline gives CDR1 SNHLY, CDR2 FYNNEI. This PCR relied on a set of 60 Vbeta primers and 13 Jbeta primers. Sequenced by immunoSEQ multiplex PCR; TCRdb stores in-frame clones only, minus some. This table has about 160,000 clones, 65% to 85% appearing once. The data are from a study of cytomegalovirus exposure and HLA in healthy donors. The receptor comes from a woman aged 25 to 45 in good health and CMV-seropositive. The chain links TRBV2 to TRBJ1-1; TRBD1 is a possible D gene (5 bases). Sequencing input: PBMCs. CDR3 protein: CASSDPRRGGTEAFF. The CDR3 bases are TGTGCCAGCAGTGATCCTCGGAGGGGTGGGACTGAAGCTTTCTTT.